Listed here is a single T cell receptor (beta chain). This clonotype came up many times. Its antigen has not been determined. Qualities for individual bases were not recorded, and no much larger clone is one base off. Unsorted PBMC libraries were generated from 2 million PBMCs stored in RNAlater at -80 °C until RNA extraction. Multiple sclerosis patients were enrolled in a US clinical protocol evaluating disease progression by magnetic resonance imaging. PBMCs were separated from peripheral blood using Ficoll-Hypaque density gradient centrifugation and then cryopreserved in liquid nitrogen. cDNA synthesis used template-switch 5'RACE with a primer carrying a 10-nucleotide random unique molecular identifier tagging each TCR transcript. Over 180 million TCR-beta sequences, covering 15-18 subjects, were produced in each sequencing run. The RNeasy kit was used for extraction of total RNA. The KAPA Real-time Library Amplification kit was used to amplify TCR-beta VDJ regions with primers for the TCR constant region and the 5'RACE anchor. A first PCR added sample indexes and Illumina adaptors, and a second PCR then raised library yield. After purification with Ampure beads, the TCR product of roughly 650 bp was size-selected on a 2% E-gel SizeSelection system. Before pooling, libraries had their quality checked on a Bioanalyzer, their concentration measured with Qubit, and their quantity determined with the Kapa Library Quantification kit. Paired-end 2 x 150 bp sequencing of the libraries was performed on an Illumina HiSeq 2500. To increase sequence diversity, roughly 24-32% phiX was spiked into each library pool. In the authors' own workflow: The quality-filtered reads were processed with the UMI-based MiGEC pipeline, whose error correction step removed more than 75% of the raw TCR sequences. IMGT germline references were used for alignment of VDJ genes, and clonotypes were defined by a unique CDR3 amino acid sequence together with V-J genes. Clonal expansion, Shannon diversity and CDR3 relatedness (CalcPairwiseDistances, ClusterSamples) were evaluated with VDJtools, and phylogenetic trees were built with CLCbio workbench. Expanded clones were defined as having at least 8 unique UMIs, based on coefficient-of-variation modelling across technical triplicates. TCRdb reran the public reads through fastp at Q25 and MiXCR, keeping productive beta chains. Each CDR3 protein gets just one entry, which takes the most common genes and DNA from the rows behind it. TCRdb assigned the V and J calls; the authors' analysis was not used. This sample lists around 35,000 distinct CDR3 sequences; more than 1.3% were detected once. Around 9.2% of the sample rests with the top ten.

This entry comes from a study of neurological immune-mediated disorders (dated by TCRdb to about 2019). General notes on the study: Among the 34 multiple sclerosis patients, relapsing-remitting MS accounted for around 30 and secondary progressive MS accounted for 3. The study compared peripheral blood TCR-beta repertoires of HTLV-I-associated myelopathy (HAM/TSP) patients, multiple sclerosis patients and healthy controls using UMI-based sequencing. The approximately 110 TCR-beta libraries included longitudinal samples, technical triplicates and paired sorted CD4+ and CD8+ T-cell subsets alongside PBMC samples. The cohort comprised 68 subjects: 14 HAM/TSP patients, some 34 multiple sclerosis patients and approximately 20 healthy controls.

A distance of 9 bases separates the germline ends of V and J, which lose 4 bases and 2 bases respectively. Via the germline V gene (reference sequence), CDR1 is LGHDT and CDR2 YNNKEL. The CDR3 spans 14 residues, from the cysteine through the phenylalanine. The read is trimmed to its CDR3 DNA, 42 bases read in frame from base 1. The study at large found these results: No association of the MS cluster with clinical or MRI features was observed, and the need for larger cohorts was stated by the authors. No identical CDR3 amino acid sequences were found to be shared among expanded clones across subjects, suggesting that TCR-beta repertoires were private in all groups. TCR clonal expansion was highest in HAM/TSP patients and lowest in MS patients, with MS patients falling below even healthy controls. In phylogenetic analysis, the repertoires of 18 of 34 MS patients grouped into a cluster of related CDR3 sequences, which suggests a possible signature at the repertoire level.

This clonotype was obtained from a woman aged 30 to 39 with multiple sclerosis. The rearranged segments are TRBV3-1 and TRBJ1-5; possibly the D gene is TRBD1, per 5 matching bases. The sequencing sample was made of PBMCs. For the CDR3, the sequence is CASSPAGGNQPQHF. In nucleotides, the sequence is TGTGCCAGCAGCCCCGCGGGGGGCAATCAGCCCCAGCATTTT.